This T cell receptor (beta chain) derives from a study of T cells after yellow fever vaccination. As regards this clonotype: Its target is not known.

Using its own MiXCR run on the 5' RACE reads, TCRdb lists one record per CDR3 protein. Among approximately 600,000 distinct CDR3 sequences listed, more than 9% were seen once. Whole-study results and caveats: After the booster, approximately 96% of CD4 and just over 85% of CD8 primary-response clones were re-detected.

Trimming removed 2 bases from V and 8 bases from J, with 18 bases in between. The CDR3 contains 15 residues. The V gene's germline CDR1 is SGHDT and CDR2 YYEEEE. This specimen was PBMCs, taken on the day of the yellow fever booster vaccination. The receptor was isolated from a man aged 25 to 40 who received the YFV17D yellow fever vaccine. This chain connects TRBV5-6 to TRBJ2-3; no clear D. CDR3 region: CASSFIGSFDGTQYF. The CDR3 coding sequence is TGTGCCAGCAGCTTTATTGGGTCGTTCGACGGTACGCAGTATTTT.